Listed here is a single T cell receptor (beta chain). Its antigen is not known. PCR used 60 Vbeta primers and 13 Jbeta primers. Sequencing was performed with immunoSEQ multiplex PCR; in TCRdb, only in-frame clones are kept and a portion is missing. The sample lists tens of thousands of clones, roughly 67% occurring once. J lost 0 bases, V lost 0 bases, and 10 bases had no gene match. Per germline, CDR1 SQVTM and CDR2 ANQGSEA. The CDR3 has 19 residues. The entry originates in a study of cytomegalovirus exposure and HLA in healthy donors. On the study more broadly: Unique TCRs from HLA-typed donors, about 85 million of them, were held in an early data release. Study observations and caveats: Among the most significant clusters, several appeared linked to common viral pathogens in a later analysis. In a later analysis, HLA-C alleles had the fewest associated TCRs, DRB1 alleles the most. Earlier analysis looked at TCR beta V segments, and most were productive about 87% or about 30% of the time.

The TCR comes from a man aged 45-65 years in good health and CMV-seronegative. Sequencing was performed on PBMCs. The rearrangement links TRBV29-1 to TRBJ2-3, with TRBD2 identical over 12 bases. CDR3 coding DNA: TGCAGCGTTGAAGAGTACAGGACTAGCGGGGTAACTAGCACAGATACGCAGTATTTT. Protein product: CSVEEYRTSGVTSTDTQYF.